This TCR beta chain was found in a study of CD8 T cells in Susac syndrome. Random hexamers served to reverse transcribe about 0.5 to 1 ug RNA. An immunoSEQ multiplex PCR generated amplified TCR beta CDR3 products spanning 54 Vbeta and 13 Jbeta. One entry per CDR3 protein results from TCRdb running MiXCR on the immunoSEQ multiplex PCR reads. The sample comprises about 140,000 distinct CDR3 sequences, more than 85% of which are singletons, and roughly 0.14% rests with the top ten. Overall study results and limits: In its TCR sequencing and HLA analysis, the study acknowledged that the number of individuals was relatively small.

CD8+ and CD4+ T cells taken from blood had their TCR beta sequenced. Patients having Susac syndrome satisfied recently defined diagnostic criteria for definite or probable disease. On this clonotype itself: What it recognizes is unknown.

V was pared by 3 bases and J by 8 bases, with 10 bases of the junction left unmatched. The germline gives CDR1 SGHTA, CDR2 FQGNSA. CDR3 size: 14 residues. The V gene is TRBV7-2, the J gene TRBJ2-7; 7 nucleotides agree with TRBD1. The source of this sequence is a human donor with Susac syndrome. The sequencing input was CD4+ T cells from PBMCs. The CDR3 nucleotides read TGTGCCAGCAGCTTCGGGACAGCTGTTCTCAAGCAGTACTTC. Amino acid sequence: CASSFGTAVLKQYF.